A single sample gave rise to the 9 T cell receptor beta chains below, sequenced in a study of T cells in narcolepsy. Produced via immunoSEQ multiplex PCR; TCRdb's table is partial and in-frame only. The sample includes over 20,000 clones, around 90% seen only once; the top ten take more than 0.9%. The sample comprised CD45RA- memory CD4+ T cells from PBMCs. These receptors were collected from a human donor with narcolepsy.

The rearrangement uses TRBV5-1 and TRBJ2-7; TRBD2 aligns across 9 bases. This CDR3 is built from 16 residues. The trim removed 0 bases at V and 3 bases at J, leaving 7 bases unmatched. The germline V gene encodes CDR1 SGHRS and CDR2 YFSETQ. The CDR3 bases are TGCGCCAGCAGCTTGGCCGGGACTAGCATGGTCTACGAGCAGTACTTC. It is translated as CASSLAGTSMVYEQYF.

The chain joins TRBV30 to TRBJ2-5; 7 bases are a match to TRBD1. This CDR3 has 14 residues. Germline V CDR1 and CDR2: GTSNPN, SVGIG (reference sequence). J gave up 9 bases and V 4 bases, and 14 bases lay outside the gene matches. This CDR3 is CAWTELGGAQAQYF. The CDR3 DNA sequence: TGTGCCTGGACGGAATTAGGGGGCGCTCAGGCCCAGTACTTC.

The chain has TRBV9 and TRBJ2-7; possible D gene TRBD2, 6 bases. The ends were cut back, 3 bases at V and 7 bases at J, with 20 bases in the middle. The CDR3 has 15 amino acids. The germline CDR1 and CDR2 sequences are SGDLS and YYNGEE. DNA for the CDR3: TGTGCCAGCAGCGCCGCGAGTGCACTTGGGGGGGAGCAGTACTTC. Translating gives CASSAASALGGEQYF.

V gene TRBV10-3 combines with J gene TRBJ1-1, with a tentative D call TRBD1 (6 bases). Germline V gene sequence: CDR1 ENHRY, CDR2 SYGVKD. The V end was cut by 6 bases, the J end by 1 base, with 12 bases between. CDR3 length: 14 amino acids. In DNA form, the CDR3 reads TGTGCCATCAGAGGGGGGCAGAAGAACACTGAAGCTTTCTTT. It yields the protein CAIRGGQKNTEAFF.

V and J are TRBV30 and TRBJ2-1; 9 bases are shared with TRBD1. V shed 0 bases, J shed 9 bases, and the junction held 3 bases outside the gene matches. Germline V gene sequence: CDR1 GTSNPN, CDR2 SVGIG (reference sequence). There are 13 residues in the CDR3. CDR3 in amino acids: CAWSVQGAGEQFF. CDR3 nucleotides: TGTGCCTGGAGTGTACAGGGGGCTGGTGAGCAGTTCTTC.

The chain couples TRBV4-3 to TRBJ2-5, with 8 bases that match TRBD2. The CDR3 covers 19 residues. The germline V gene has CDR1 LGHNA and CDR2 YSLEER. V lost 0 bases to trimming and J lost 4 bases; unmatched junction nucleotides: 16. The CDR3 loop reads CASSQDAVAGPQAGETQYF. As DNA, the CDR3 is TGCGCCAGCAGCCAAGATGCGGTAGCGGGACCCCAAGCGGGAGAGACCCAGTACTTC.

The V gene is TRBV14, the J gene TRBJ1-2, with 7 bases lining up with TRBD1. Germline V gene sequence: CDR1 SGHDN, CDR2 FVKESK. V shed 4 bases and J 5 bases; nucleotides not matched to a gene: 10. CDR3 length: 15 residues. In nucleotides, the CDR3 is TGTGCCAGCAGCCCCCGGACAGGTTGGAATTATGGCTACACCTTC. Residues: CASSPRTGWNYGYTF.

The chain employs TRBV5-1 and TRBJ2-3; TRBD2 aligns across 9 bases. The germline CDR1 and CDR2 sequences are SGHRS and YFSETQ. This CDR3 is 16 amino acids long. V shed 0 bases, J shed 2 bases, and the junction held 4 bases outside the gene matches. The CDR3 sequence is CASSLGLAGPTDTQYF. The CDR3 bases are TGCGCCAGCAGCTTGGGGCTAGCGGGACCCACAGATACGCAGTATTTT.

The chain couples TRBV18 to TRBJ2-1; tentative D call: TRBD2 (6 bases). The germline V gene encodes CDR1 KGHSH and CDR2 LQKENI. CDR3 length: 15 amino acids. V shed 1 base and J shed 10 bases, with 17 bases lying between them. The CDR3 bases are TGTGCCAGCTCACCACTCGGCGGGACCGCCGGGGAGCAGTTCTTC. Its protein is CASSPLGGTAGEQFF.